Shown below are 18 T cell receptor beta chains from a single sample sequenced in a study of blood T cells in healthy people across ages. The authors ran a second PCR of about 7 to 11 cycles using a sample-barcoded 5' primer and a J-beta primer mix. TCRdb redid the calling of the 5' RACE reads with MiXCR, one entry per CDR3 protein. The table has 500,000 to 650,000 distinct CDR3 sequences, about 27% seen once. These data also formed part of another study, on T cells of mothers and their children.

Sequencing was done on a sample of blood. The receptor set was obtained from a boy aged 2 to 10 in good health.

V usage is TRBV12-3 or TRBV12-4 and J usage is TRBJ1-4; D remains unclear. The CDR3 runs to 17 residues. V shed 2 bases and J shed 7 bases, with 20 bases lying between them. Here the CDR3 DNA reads TGTGCCAGCAGTTTAATACCCCCCGGGAGGAAAGGTGAAAAACTGTTTTTT. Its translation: CASSLIPPGRKGEKLFF.

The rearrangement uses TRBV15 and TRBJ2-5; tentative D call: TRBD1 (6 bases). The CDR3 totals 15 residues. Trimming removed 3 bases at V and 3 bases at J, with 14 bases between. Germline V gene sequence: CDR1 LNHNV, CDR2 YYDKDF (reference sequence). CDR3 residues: CATSSQGRPEETQYF. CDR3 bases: TGTGCCACCAGCAGTCAGGGGAGACCAGAAGAGACCCAGTACTTC.

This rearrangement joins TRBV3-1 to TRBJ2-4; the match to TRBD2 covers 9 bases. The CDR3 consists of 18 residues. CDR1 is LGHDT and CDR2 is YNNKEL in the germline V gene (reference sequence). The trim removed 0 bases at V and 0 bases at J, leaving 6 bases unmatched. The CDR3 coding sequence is TGTGCCAGCAGCCAAGATGCGGCTAGCGGGATAGCCAAAAACATTCAGTACTTC. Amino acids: CASSQDAASGIAKNIQYF.

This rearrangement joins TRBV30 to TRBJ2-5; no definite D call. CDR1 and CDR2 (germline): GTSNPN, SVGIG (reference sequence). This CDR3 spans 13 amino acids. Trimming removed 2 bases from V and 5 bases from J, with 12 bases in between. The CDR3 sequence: CAWSIGFGETQYF. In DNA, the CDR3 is TGTGCCTGGAGTATAGGGTTTGGGGAGACCCAGTACTTC.

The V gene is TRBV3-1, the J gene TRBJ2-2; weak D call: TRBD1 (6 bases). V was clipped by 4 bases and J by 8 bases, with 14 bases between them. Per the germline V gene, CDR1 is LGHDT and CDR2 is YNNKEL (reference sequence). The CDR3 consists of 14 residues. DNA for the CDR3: TGTGCCAGCAGCCCTATCGACAGGCCGGGGGAGCTGTTTTTT. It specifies CASSPIDRPGELFF.

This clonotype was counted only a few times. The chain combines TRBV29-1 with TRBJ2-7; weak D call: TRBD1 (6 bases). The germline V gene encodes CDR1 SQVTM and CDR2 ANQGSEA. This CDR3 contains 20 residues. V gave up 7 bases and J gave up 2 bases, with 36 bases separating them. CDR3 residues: CSAAGTSDRCVTVITYEQYF. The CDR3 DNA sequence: TGCAGCGCCGCCGGGACATCTGATAGGTGTGTTACAGTGATCACCTACGAGCAGTACTTC.

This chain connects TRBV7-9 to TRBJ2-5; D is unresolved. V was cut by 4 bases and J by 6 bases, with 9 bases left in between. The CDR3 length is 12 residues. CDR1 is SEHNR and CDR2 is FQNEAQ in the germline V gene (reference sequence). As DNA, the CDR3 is TGTGCCAGCAGCTGGAATAAGCAGACCCAGTACTTC. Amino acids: CASSWNKQTQYF.

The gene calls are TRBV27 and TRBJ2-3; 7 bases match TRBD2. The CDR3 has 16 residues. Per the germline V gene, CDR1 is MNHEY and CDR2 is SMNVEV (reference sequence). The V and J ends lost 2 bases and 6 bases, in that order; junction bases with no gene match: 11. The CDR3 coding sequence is TGTGCCAGCAGTTTAACACCGCGTGGGGGGGAGGATACGCAGTATTTT. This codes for CASSLTPRGGEDTQYF.

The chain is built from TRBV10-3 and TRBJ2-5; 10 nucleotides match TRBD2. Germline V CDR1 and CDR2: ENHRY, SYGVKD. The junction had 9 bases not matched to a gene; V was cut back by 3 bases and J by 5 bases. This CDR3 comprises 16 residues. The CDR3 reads CAISERAGGSWETQYF. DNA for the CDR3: TGTGCCATCAGTGAAAGAGCGGGAGGGTCCTGGGAGACCCAGTACTTC.

In DNA form, the CDR3 reads TGTGCCAGCAGTTTGACGGAGGATGTCTACGAGCAGTACTTC. Amino acids: CASSLTEDVYEQYF. This sequence joins TRBV12-3 or TRBV12-4 and TRBJ2-7, with TRBD2 as a possible D gene (5 bases). The V end lost 3 bases, the J end lost 3 bases, and 12 bases lay between the germline ends. The CDR3 is made up of 14 amino acids.

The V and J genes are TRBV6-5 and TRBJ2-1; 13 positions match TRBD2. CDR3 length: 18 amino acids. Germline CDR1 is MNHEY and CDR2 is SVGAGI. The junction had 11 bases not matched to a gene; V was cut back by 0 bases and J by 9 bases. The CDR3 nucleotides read TGTGCCAGCAGTTACTCGACACTAGCGGGAGGGCCTAAGGGTGAGCAGTTCTTC. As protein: CASSYSTLAGGPKGEQFF.

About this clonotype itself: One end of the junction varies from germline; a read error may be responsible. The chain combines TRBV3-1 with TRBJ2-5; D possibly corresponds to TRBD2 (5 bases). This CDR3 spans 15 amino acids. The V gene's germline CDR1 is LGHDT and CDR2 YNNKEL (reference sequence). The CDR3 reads CASSQMDFLQETQYF. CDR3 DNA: TGTGCCAGTAGCCAAATGGACTTCCTGCAAGAGACCCAGTACTTC.

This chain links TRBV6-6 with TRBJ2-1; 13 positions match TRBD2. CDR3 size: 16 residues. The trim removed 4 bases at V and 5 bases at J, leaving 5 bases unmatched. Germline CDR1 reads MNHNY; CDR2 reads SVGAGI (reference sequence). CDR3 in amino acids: CASSFTSGGGDNEQFF. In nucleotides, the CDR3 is TGTGCCAGCAGTTTCACTAGCGGGGGGGGGGACAATGAGCAGTTCTTC.

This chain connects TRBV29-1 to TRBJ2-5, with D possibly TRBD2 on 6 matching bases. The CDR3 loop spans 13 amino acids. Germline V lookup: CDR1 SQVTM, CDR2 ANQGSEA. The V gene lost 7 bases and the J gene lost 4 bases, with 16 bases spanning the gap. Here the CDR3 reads CSARLAYRETQYF. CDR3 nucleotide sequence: TGCAGCGCCCGCCTAGCGTACCGAGAGACCCAGTACTTC.

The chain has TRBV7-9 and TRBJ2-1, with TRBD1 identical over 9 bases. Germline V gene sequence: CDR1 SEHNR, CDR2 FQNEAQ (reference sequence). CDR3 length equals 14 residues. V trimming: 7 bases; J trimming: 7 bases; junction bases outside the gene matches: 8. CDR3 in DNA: TGTGCCAGCATCGCACGGACAGGGGAGAATGAGCAGTTCTTC. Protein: CASIARTGENEQFF.

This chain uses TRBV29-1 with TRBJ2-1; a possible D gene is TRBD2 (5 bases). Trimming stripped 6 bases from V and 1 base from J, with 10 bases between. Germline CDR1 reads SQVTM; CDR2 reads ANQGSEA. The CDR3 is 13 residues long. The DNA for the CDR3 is TGCAGCGTAAAACGGGGTTCCTACAATGAGCAGTTCTTC. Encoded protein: CSVKRGSYNEQFF.

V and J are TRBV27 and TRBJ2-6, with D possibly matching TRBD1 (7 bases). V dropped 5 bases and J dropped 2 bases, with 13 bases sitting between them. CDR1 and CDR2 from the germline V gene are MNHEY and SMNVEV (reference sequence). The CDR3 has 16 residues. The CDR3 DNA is TGTGCCAGCAGTCGACAGGGACTGACTGGGGCCAACGTCCTGACTTTC. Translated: CASSRQGLTGANVLTF.

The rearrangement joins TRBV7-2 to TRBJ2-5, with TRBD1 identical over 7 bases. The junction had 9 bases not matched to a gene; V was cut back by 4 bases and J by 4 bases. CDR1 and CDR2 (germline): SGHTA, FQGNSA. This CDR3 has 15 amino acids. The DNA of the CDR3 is TGTGCCAGCAGCTCGACGAACCACAGGGGAGAGACCCAGTACTTC. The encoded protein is CASSSTNHRGETQYF.